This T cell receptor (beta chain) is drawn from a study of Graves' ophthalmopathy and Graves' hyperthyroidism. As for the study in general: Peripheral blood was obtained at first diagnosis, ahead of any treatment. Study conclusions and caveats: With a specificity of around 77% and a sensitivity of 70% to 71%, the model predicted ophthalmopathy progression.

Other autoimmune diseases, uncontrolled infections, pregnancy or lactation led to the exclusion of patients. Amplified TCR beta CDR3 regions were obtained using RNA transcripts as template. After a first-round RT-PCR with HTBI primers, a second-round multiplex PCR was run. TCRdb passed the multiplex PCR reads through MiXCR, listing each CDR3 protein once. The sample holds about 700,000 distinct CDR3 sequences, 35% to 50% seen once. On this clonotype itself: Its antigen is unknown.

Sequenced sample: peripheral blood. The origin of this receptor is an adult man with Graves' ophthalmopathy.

The CDR3 sequence is CASSLYGGGYDEQYF. In DNA, the CDR3 is TGCGCCAGCAGCTTGTACGGGGGAGGGTATGACGAGCAGTACTTC. The chain has TRBV5-1 and TRBJ2-7; 7 bases map to TRBD2. The CDR3 totals 15 residues. V shed 1 base and J 5 bases; nucleotides not matched to a gene: 9. CDR1 and CDR2 from the germline V gene are SGHRS and YFSETQ.